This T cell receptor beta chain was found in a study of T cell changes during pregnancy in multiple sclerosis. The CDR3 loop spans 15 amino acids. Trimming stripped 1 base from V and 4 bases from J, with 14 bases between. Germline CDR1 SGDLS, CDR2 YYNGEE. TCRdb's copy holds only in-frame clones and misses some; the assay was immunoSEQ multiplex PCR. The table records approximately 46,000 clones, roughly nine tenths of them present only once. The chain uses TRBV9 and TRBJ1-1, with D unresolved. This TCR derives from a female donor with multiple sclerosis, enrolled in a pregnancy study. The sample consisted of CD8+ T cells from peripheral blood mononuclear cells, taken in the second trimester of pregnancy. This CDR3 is CASSVISGPLTEAFF. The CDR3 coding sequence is TGTGCCAGCAGCGTAATTTCGGGTCCCCTCACTGAAGCTTTCTTT.